This is a list of T cell receptor beta chains from one sample in a study of cytomegalovirus exposure and HLA in healthy donors. TCRdb's copy holds only in-frame clones and misses some; the assay was immunoSEQ multiplex PCR. Among approximately 44,000 clones listed, approximately 86% were seen once. Sequenced: PBMCs. These receptors were taken from a woman in her 40s in good health and CMV-seropositive. Each CDR3 is given with its conserved first and last residue. A D gene is named only where the DNA matches it firmly. Only part of the rows carry a size: once, few, many, or a class if the clone is expanded.

D: TRBD2; size: NA; V: TRBV25-1; J: TRBJ2-2; CDR3: CASSERGRTGELFF; DNA: TGTGCCAGCAGTGAGCGGGGGAGGACCGGGGAGCTGTTTTTT
D: NA; size: NA; V: TRBV19; J: TRBJ1-6; CDR3: CASGTSVGSPLHF; DNA: TGTGCCAGCGGGACTTCCGTCGGTTCACCCCTCCACTTT
D: NA; size: NA; V: TRBV27; J: TRBJ1-3; CDR3: CASSPRTAGGNTIYF; DNA: TGTGCCAGCAGTCCCAGGACAGCCGGAGGAAACACCATATATTTT
D: NA; size: few; V: TRBV7-3; J: TRBJ2-1; CDR3: CASSLKLTTPYNEQFF; DNA: TGTGCCAGCAGCTTAAAGCTGACTACACCATACAATGAGCAGTTCTTC
D: NA; size: NA; V: TRBV9; J: TRBJ2-6; CDR3: CASSAQGTGANVLTF; DNA: TGTGCCAGCAGCGCCCAGGGAACCGGGGCCAACGTCCTGACTTTC
D: TRBD1; size: few; V: TRBV9; J: TRBJ1-5; CDR3: CASSVGTGSSQPQHF; DNA: TGTGCCAGCAGCGTAGGGACAGGGAGTAGTCAGCCCCAGCATTTT
D: NA; size: NA; V: TRBV12-5; J: TRBJ2-2; CDR3: CASRGVRERTGEPFF; DNA: TGTGCCTCCCGGGGTGTTAGGGAAAGGACCGGGGAGCCGTTTTTT
D: NA; size: NA; V: TRBV16; J: TRBJ1-3; CDR3: CASSQDRPSSGNTIYF; DNA: TGTGCCAGCAGCCAAGATCGGCCTAGCTCTGGAAACACCATATATTTT
D: TRBD2; size: NA; V: TRBV25-1; J: TRBJ2-1; CDR3: CASRDSGRAQFF; DNA: TGTGCCAGCAGAGATAGCGGGAGGGCGCAGTTCTTC
D: NA; size: NA; V: TRBV4-1; J: TRBJ2-1; CDR3: CASSRTAGTEQFF; DNA: TGCGCCAGCAGCCGAACGGCCGGGACAGAGCAGTTCTTC
D: NA; size: NA; V: TRBV10-3; J: TRBJ1-1; CDR3: CAISASGDTEAFF; DNA: TGTGCCATCAGTGCCTCAGGGGACACTGAAGCTTTCTTT
D: NA; size: NA; V: TRBV9; J: TRBJ2-5; CDR3: CASSVAWLGETQYF; DNA: TGTGCCAGCAGCGTAGCTTGGCTAGGCGAGACCCAGTACTTC